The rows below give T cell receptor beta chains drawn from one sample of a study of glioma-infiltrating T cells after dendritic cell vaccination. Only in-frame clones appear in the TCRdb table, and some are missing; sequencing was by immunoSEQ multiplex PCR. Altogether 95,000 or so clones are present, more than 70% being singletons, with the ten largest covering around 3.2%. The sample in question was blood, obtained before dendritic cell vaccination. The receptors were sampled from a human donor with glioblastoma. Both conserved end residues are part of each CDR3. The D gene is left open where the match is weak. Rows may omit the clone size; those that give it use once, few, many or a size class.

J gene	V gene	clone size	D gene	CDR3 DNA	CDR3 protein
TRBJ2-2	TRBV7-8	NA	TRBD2	TGTGCCAGCAGCTTAGGGGTAGCGGGAGGGCTGAACACCGGGGAGCTGTTTTTT	CASSLGVAGGLNTGELFF
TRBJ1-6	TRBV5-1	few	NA	TGCGCCAGCAGCTTGGTGGGGGCGGATTCACCCCTCCACTTT	CASSLVGADSPLHF
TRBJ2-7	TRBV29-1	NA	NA	TGCAGCGTTGATTTCCGTGGAAGGGGGGGATACGAGCAGTACTTC	CSVDFRGRGGYEQYF
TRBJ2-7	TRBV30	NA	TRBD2	TGTGCCTGGAACCCGACTAGCGGAAGCTCCTACGAGCAGTACTTC	CAWNPTSGSSYEQYF
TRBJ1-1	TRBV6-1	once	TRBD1	TGTGCCAGCACGGACAGGGTCTCTGAAGCTTTCTTT	CASTDRVSEAFF
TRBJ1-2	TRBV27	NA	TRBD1	TGTGCCAGCAGATTTGCCACCGGGACAGTCAATGGCTACACCTTC	CASRFATGTVNGYTF
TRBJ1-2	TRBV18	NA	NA	TGTGCCAGCTCACCACCGGCAGGGGGCTACACCTTC	CASSPPAGGYTF
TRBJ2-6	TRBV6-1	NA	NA	TGTGCCAGCAGTGAAGCGCTTCGGCAGGCTGGGGCCAACGTCCTGACTTTC	CASSEALRQAGANVLTF
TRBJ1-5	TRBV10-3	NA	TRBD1	TGTGCCATCAGAGAGGGACAGGGAAATCAGCCCCAGCATTTT	CAIREGQGNQPQHF
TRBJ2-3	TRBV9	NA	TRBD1	TGTGCCAGCAGCGTGACCTCCCCACAGGGGGTCGGGGTTGTTACAGATACGCAGTATTTT	CASSVTSPQGVGVVTDTQYF
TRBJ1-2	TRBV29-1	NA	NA	TGCAGCGTTGTGGGCGGAGGGGCGGCTGGGGATGGCTACACCTTC	CSVVGGGAAGDGYTF
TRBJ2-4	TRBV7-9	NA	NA	TGTGCCAGCACCAGACAGGTCTTAGGGGTCGACATTCAGTACTTC	CASTRQVLGVDIQYF
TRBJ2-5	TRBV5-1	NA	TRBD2	TGCGCCAGCAGCTTGGCGACTAGCGGGAGACAAGAGACCCAGTACTTC	CASSLATSGRQETQYF
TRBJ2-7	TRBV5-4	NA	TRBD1	TGTGCCAGCAGCCCTCCGGGACAGGGGGCCTCCTACGAGCAGTACTTC	CASSPPGQGASYEQYF
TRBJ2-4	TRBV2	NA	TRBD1	TGTGCCAGCAGTCCCCGCCGGGACAGGGGCATTCAGTACTTC	CASSPRRDRGIQYF
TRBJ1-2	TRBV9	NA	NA	TGTGCCAGCACCCCCGGACAGCCTGGAAGCTATGGCTACACCTTC	CASTPGQPGSYGYTF
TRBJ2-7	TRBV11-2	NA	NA	TGTGCCAGCAGCAGCCAGGCGTACGAGCAGTACTTC	CASSSQAYEQYF
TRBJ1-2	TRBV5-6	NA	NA	TGTGCCAGCAGCATAGCGGGGGGGACCTATGGCTACACCTTC	CASSIAGGTYGYTF
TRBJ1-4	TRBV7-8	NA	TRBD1	TGTGCCAGCAGGGGACAGGGGAAAGTCTTTGGTGAAAAACTGTTTTTT	CASRGQGKVFGEKLFF
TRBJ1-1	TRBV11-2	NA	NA	TGTGCCAGCAGCCGCAGGGTGACTGAAGCTTTCTTT	CASSRRVTEAFF
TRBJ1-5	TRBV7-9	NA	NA	TGTGCCAGCAGCTTAGGTTATAGCAATCAGCCCCAGCATTTT	CASSLGYSNQPQHF
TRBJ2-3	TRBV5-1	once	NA	TGCGCCAGCAGCCCCCGGGACTCAGGCACAGATACGCAGTATTTT	CASSPRDSGTDTQYF
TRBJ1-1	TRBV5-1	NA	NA	TGCGCCAGCAGCTTGGCCGAGGGTCCGAACACTGAAGCTTTCTTT	CASSLAEGPNTEAFF
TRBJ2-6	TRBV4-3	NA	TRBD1	TGCGCCAGCAGCTGGACAGGGGGCGCCCCCAACGTCCTGACTTTC	CASSWTGGAPNVLTF
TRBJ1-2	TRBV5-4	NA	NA	TGTGCCAGCAGCCCGGGTGGGTTCCTTGGCTACACCTTC	CASSPGGFLGYTF
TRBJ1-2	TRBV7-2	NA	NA	TGTGCCAGCAGCATATCGCGGTATGGCTACACCTTC	CASSISRYGYTF
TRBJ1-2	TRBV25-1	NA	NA	TGTGCCAGCAGCGCACAGGGTTTGTATGGCTACACCTTC	CASSAQGLYGYTF
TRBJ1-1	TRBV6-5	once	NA	TGTGCCAGCACCTCGTGGGGGGGTAGGGCTTTCTTT	CASTSWGGRAFF
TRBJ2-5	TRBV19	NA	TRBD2	TGTGCCAGTAGCAAGACTAGCGGGGGGAAGACCCAGTACTTC	CASSKTSGGKTQYF
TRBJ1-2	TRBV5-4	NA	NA	TGTGCCAGCAGCCTGGCGTCAGGCTATGGCTACACCTTC	CASSLASGYGYTF
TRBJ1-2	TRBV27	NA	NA	TGTGCCAGCAGTAGCCGGGGGTATGGCTACACCTTC	CASSSRGYGYTF
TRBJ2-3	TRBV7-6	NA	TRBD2	TGTGCCAGCAGCCTCTTCGGGACTAGCGGGAGAGGTACGCAGTATTTT	CASSLFGTSGRGTQYF
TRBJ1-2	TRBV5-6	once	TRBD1	TGTGCCAGCAGAAAAAGGGACAGCGCGCGGGGGGGCCTTTATGGCTACACCTTC	CASRKRDSARGGLYGYTF
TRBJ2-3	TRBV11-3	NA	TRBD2	TGTGCCAGCAGCTTAACCCTACGACTAGCGGGAGCCGCAGATACGCAGTATTTT	CASSLTLRLAGAADTQYF
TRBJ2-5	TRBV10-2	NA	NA	TGCGCCAGCAGTGATTTCAGGGTGTCCCCCCAAGAGACCCAGTACTTC	CASSDFRVSPQETQYF
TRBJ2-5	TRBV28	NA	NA	TGTGCCTGGGGGGGCGGGGGCCCCGGGGAGACCCAGTACTTC	CAWGGGGPGETQYF
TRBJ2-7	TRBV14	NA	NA	TGTGCCAGCAGCACGTATAGTTCCTACGAGCAGTACTTC	CASSTYSSYEQYF
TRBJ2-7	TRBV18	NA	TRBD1	TGTGCCACACGGTGGGACAGCTACTCCTACGAGCAGTACTTC	CATRWDSYSYEQYF
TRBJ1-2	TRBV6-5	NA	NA	TGTGCCACAACATGGACTTCTCTTAACTATGGCTACACCTTC	CATTWTSLNYGYTF
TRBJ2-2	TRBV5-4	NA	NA	TGTGCCAGCAGCTTGGGGGGAGTACGCACCGGGGAGCTGTTTTTT	CASSLGGVRTGELFF